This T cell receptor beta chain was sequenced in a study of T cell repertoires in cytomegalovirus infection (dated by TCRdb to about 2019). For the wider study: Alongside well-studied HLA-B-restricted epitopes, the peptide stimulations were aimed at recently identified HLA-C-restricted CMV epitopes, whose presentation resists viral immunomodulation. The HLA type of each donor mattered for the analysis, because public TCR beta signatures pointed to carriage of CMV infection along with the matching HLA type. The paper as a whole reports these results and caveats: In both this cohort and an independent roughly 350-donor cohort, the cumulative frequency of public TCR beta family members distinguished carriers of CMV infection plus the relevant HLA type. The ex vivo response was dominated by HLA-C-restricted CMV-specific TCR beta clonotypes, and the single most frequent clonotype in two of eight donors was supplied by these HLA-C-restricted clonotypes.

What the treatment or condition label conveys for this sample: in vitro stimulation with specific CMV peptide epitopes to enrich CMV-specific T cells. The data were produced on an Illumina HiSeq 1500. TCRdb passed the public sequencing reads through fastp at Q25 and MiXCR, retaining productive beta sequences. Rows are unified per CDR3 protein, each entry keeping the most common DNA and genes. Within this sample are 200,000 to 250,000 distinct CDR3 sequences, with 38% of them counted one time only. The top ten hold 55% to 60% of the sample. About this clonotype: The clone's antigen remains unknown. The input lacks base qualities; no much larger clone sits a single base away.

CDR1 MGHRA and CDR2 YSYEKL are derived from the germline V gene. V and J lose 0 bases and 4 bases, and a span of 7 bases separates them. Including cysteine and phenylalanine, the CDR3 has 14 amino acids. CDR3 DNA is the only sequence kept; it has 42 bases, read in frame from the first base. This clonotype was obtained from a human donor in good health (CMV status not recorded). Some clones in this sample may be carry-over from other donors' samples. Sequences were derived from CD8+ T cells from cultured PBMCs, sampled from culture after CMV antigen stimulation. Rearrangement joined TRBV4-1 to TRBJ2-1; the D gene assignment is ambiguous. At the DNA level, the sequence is TGCGCCAGCAGCCAAGAGTGGATATACAATGAGCAGTTCTTC. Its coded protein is CASSQEWIYNEQFF.